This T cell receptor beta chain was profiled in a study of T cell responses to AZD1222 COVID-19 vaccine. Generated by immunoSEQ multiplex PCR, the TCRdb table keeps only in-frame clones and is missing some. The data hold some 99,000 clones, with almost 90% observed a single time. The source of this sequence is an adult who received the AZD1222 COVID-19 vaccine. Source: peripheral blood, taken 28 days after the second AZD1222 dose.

CDR3 region: CASSDRGEFPGNTIYF. The CDR3 DNA follows: TGTGCCAGCAGCGACAGGGGCGAATTTCCCGGAAACACCATATATTTT. The chain couples TRBV9 to TRBJ1-3, with 7 bases that match TRBD1. Germline loops: CDR1 SGDLS, CDR2 YYNGEE. CDR3 length: 16 residues. Trimming at V came to 3 bases and at J to 4 bases, leaving 10 bases not matched to a gene.